The 14 T cell receptor beta chains given below trace back to one sample, sequenced in a study of T-cell reconstitution after alpha-beta-depleted transplantation in children. Unique molecular identifiers were incorporated during preparation of the TCRbeta library. One entry per CDR3 protein results from TCRdb running MiXCR on the PCR reads. The sample lists some 550,000 distinct CDR3 sequences, about a sixth seen once, with 2.5% to 3.5% in the top ten. Here the sequenced sample was PBMCs from the stem cell graft donor, taken from the stem cell graft. All receptors derive from a human donor who donated a stem cell graft to a child with acute lymphoblastic leukemia.

V usage is TRBV9 and J usage is TRBJ1-5; TRBD1 might be the D (5 bases). Germline V gene sequence: CDR1 SGDLS, CDR2 YYNGEE. The CDR3 runs to 14 residues. The V and J ends lost 0 bases and 6 bases respectively, with 10 bases between them. The DNA for the CDR3 is TGTGCCAGCAGCGTAGATGTGGGGCCTCAGCCCCAGCATTTT. The encoded protein is CASSVDVGPQPQHF.

The chain combines TRBV5-1 with TRBJ1-4; no reliable D call. CDR3 length: 14 amino acids. CDR1 SGHRS and CDR2 YFSETQ come from the germline V gene. Trimming removed 6 bases at V and 0 bases at J, with 9 bases between. CDR3 sequence: CASMAEATNEKLFF. The CDR3 DNA reads TGCGCCAGCATGGCAGAAGCAACTAATGAAAAACTGTTTTTT.

J is TRBJ1-6 and V is TRBV7-2; possible D gene TRBD1, 6 bases. The V end lost 5 bases, the J end lost 7 bases, and 9 bases lay between the germline ends. The CDR3 length is 13 residues. From germline, CDR1 is SGHTA and CDR2 FQGNSA. CDR3 sequence: CASSGTGNSPLHF. DNA for the CDR3: TGTGCCAGCAGCGGCACAGGGAATTCACCCCTCCACTTT.

Only a few counts were recorded for this clonotype. This rearrangement joins TRBV6-2 or TRBV6-3 to TRBJ1-3; a possible D gene is TRBD1 (6 bases). Trimming removed 7 bases from V and 4 bases from J, with 26 bases in between. The CDR3 runs 18 residues. Germline CDR1 is MNHEY and CDR2 is SVGEGT. The CDR3 nucleotides are TGTGCCAGCACGAACCCTTTCTCGGGCCAGGGGAAGGGAAACACCATATATTTT. It codes for CASTNPFSGQGKGNTIYF.

This chain links TRBV27 with TRBJ1-1; 7 nucleotides line up with TRBD1. CDR3 length equals 17 residues. The germline CDR1 and CDR2 sequences are MNHEY and SMNVEV (reference sequence). Trimming removed 6 bases from V and 3 bases from J; junction bases left unmatched: 16. The CDR3 reads CASRPHRGIYSDTEAFF. The CDR3 coding sequence is TGTGCCAGCAGGCCTCACAGGGGTATATATTCCGACACTGAAGCTTTCTTT.

The gene calls are TRBV6-1 and TRBJ1-6; 9 nucleotides match TRBD1. V gave up 5 bases and J gave up 0 bases; unmatched junction bases: 5. CDR3 size: 17 residues. CDR1 and CDR2 from the germline V gene are MNHNS and SASEGT. The DNA of the CDR3 is TGTGCCAGCAGTCGGACAGGGGCGAGCTCCTATAATTCACCCCTCCACTTT. Its translation is CASSRTGASSYNSPLHF.

In this sample, this clonotype turned up a few times. The gene calls are TRBV9 and TRBJ2-2, with 7 positions matching TRBD1. CDR1 SGDLS and CDR2 YYNGEE come from the germline V gene. J gave up 4 bases and V 3 bases, and 9 bases lay outside the gene matches. The CDR3 is made up of 16 amino acids. CDR3 nucleotide sequence: TGTGCCAGCAGCGCACGTGGACAGGACAGCACCGGGGAGCTGTTTTTT. Protein product: CASSARGQDSTGELFF.

This chain joins TRBV5-1 and TRBJ2-7; tentatively, D is TRBD1 (6 bases). Germline lookup yields CDR1 SGHRS and CDR2 YFSETQ. The V and J ends lost 2 bases and 2 bases respectively, with 17 bases between them. The CDR3 consists of 16 residues. CDR3: CASSFQNSGVAYEQYF. CDR3 bases: TGCGCCAGCAGCTTCCAGAATTCAGGGGTAGCCTACGAGCAGTACTTC.

This rearrangement joins TRBV19 to TRBJ1-2, with D tentatively TRBD1 (5 bases). This CDR3 comprises 15 residues. V was pared by 9 bases and J by 0 bases, with 17 bases between. Germline V gives CDR1 LNHDA, CDR2 SQIVND (reference sequence). The CDR3 DNA reads as TGTGCCAGCCTACCAACAGGTGTAACTAACTATGGCTACACCTTC. This codes for CASLPTGVTNYGYTF.

This clonotype showed up many times. This sequence joins TRBV3-1 and TRBJ2-1; TRBD1 matches 9 bases. Germline V lookup: CDR1 LGHDT, CDR2 YNNKEL (reference sequence). V gave up 4 bases and J gave up 6 bases; unmatched junction bases: 4. CDR3 length: 14 amino acids. The CDR3 DNA reads as TGTGCCAGCAGCCCAGAACAGGGGGCCAATGAGCAGTTCTTC. The encoded protein is CASSPEQGANEQFF.

This clonotype was recorded many times. The chain recombines TRBV5-1 with TRBJ2-5, with TRBD2 identical over 14 bases. The V gene's germline CDR1 is SGHRS and CDR2 YFSETQ. The length of the CDR3 is 17 residues. The ends lost 4 bases at V and 4 bases at J; junction bases unmatched: 9. The CDR3 bases are TGCGCCAGCAGCAGACTAGCGGGAGGGCCCAATGGAGAGACCCAGTACTTC. It is translated as CASSRLAGGPNGETQYF.

The rearrangement joins TRBV20-1 to TRBJ2-1; the D is unclear. The CDR3 runs to 14 residues. Germline V gene lookup returns CDR1 DFQATT and CDR2 SNEGSKA (reference sequence). V lost 4 bases to trimming and J lost 3 bases, with 13 bases between them. Written as DNA, the CDR3 is TGCAGTGCTACAGAGCTGAATTACTACAATGAGCAGTTCTTC. Encoded protein: CSATELNYYNEQFF.

There are many counts of this clonotype. The chain has TRBV6-4 and TRBJ2-2; 7 bases are a match to TRBD1. This CDR3 spans 14 amino acids. V shed 7 bases, J shed 0 bases, and the junction held 2 bases outside the gene matches. Germline-derived CDR1 and CDR2 are MRHNA and SNTAGT. DNA of the CDR3: TGTGCCAGCACCGACAGGGCGAACACCGGGGAGCTGTTTTTT. This codes for CASTDRANTGELFF.

The table lists this clonotype with a few counts. The chain is built from TRBV29-1 and TRBJ1-2; a possible D gene is TRBD1 (6 bases). The ends were cut back, 1 base at V and 6 bases at J, with 9 bases in the middle. The CDR3 is made up of 12 amino acids. The germline V gene encodes CDR1 SQVTM and CDR2 ANQGSEA. CDR3 region: CSVEGGRDGYTF. The CDR3 DNA reads TGCAGCGTTGAAGGGGGGCGGGATGGCTACACCTTC.